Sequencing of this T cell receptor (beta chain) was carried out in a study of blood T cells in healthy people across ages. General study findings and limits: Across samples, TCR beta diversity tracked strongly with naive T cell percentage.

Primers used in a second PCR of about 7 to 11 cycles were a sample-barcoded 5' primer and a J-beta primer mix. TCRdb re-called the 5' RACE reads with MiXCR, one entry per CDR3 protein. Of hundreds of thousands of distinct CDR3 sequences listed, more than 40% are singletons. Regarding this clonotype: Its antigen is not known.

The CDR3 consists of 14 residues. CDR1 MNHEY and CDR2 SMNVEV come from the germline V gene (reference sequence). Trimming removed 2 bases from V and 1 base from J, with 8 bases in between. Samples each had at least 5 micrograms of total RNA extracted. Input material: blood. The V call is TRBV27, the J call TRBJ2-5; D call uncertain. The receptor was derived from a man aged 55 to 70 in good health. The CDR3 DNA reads TGTGCCAGCAGTTTACGGGCTACCCAAGAGACCCAGTACTTC. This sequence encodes CASSLRATQETQYF.